This passage covers 20 T cell receptor beta chains from one sample sequenced in a study of shared clonotypes between healthy human individuals. Produced via immunoSEQ multiplex PCR; TCRdb's table is partial and in-frame only. The sample records fewer than 2.5 million clones, approximately 93% being singletons. Sequencing was done on a sample of naive CD4+ T cells from PBMCs. Documented subset: CD45RA+ positively selected. All receptors derive from a man younger than 30 in good health. Some clones in this sample may be carry-over from other donors' samples.

CDR3 DNA: TGTGCCAGCAGTTTTGCGAGAGCGGGAGGTAGGGAGCAGTACTTC. The encoded protein is CASSFARAGGREQYF. The rearrangement uses TRBV6-5 and TRBJ2-7, with 9 bases fitting TRBD2. The length of the CDR3 is 15 residues. Germline loops: CDR1 MNHEY, CDR2 SVGAGI. Unmatched junction bases numbered 11, after V lost 4 bases and J lost 7 bases.

The chain recombines TRBV18 with TRBJ1-2; 8 bases fit TRBD1. Germline loops: CDR1 KGHSH, CDR2 LQKENI. This CDR3 has 14 amino acids. The trim removed 5 bases at V and 9 bases at J, leaving 11 bases unmatched. The CDR3 region has the DNA TGTGCCAGCTCATATATAGGACAGGGAATTAGCTACACCTTC. Amino acids: CASSYIGQGISYTF. The full variable domain, its missing parts supplied by reference TRBV18 and TRBJ1-2, is NAGVMQNPRHLVRRRGQEARLRCSPMKGHSHVYWYRQLPEEGLKFMVYLQKENIIDESGMPKERFSAEFPKEGPSILRIQQVVRGDSAAYFCASSYIGQGISYTFGSGTRLTVV.

This clone appeared once. The rearrangement uses TRBV28 and TRBJ2-3; no firm D call. In germline, CDR1 is MDHEN, CDR2 SYDVKM. V lost 2 bases to trimming and J lost 3 bases, with 6 bases between them. The CDR3 has 13 amino acids. CDR3: CASSLPQTDTQYF. CDR3 in DNA: TGTGCCAGCAGTTTACCCCAAACAGATACGCAGTATTTT.

The chain carries TRBV28 and TRBJ2-5; D is perhaps TRBD1 or TRBD2 (7 bases each). This CDR3 is 16 amino acids long. V was trimmed by 5 bases and J by 9 bases, leaving 25 bases between them. Germline values: CDR1 MDHEN, CDR2 SYDVKM. The chain's CDR3 is CASSLGRGNVQGAQYF. In DNA, the CDR3 is TGTGCCAGCAGTCTTGGGAGGGGGAACGTCCAGGGGGCCCAGTACTTC.

V and J are TRBV27 and TRBJ2-1; a possible D gene is TRBD1 (5 bases). Per the germline V gene, CDR1 is MNHEY and CDR2 is SMNVEV (reference sequence). V lost 6 bases, J lost 3 bases, and 21 bases lay in between. This CDR3 has 17 residues. The CDR3 loop is CASSFKVRDRLYNEQFF. The CDR3 DNA sequence: TGTGCCAGCAGCTTTAAGGTGCGAGACAGACTCTACAATGAGCAGTTCTTC.

The chain links TRBV5-1 to TRBJ1-1; 9 bases align to TRBD1. The germline CDR1 and CDR2 sequences are SGHRS and YFSETQ. The junction had 3 bases not matched to a gene; V was cut back by 0 bases and J by 3 bases. The CDR3 contains 15 residues. The CDR3 DNA reads as TGCGCCAGCAGCTTGGGACAGGGGGGCTACACTGAAGCTTTCTTT. As protein: CASSLGQGGYTEAFF.

In DNA form, the CDR3 reads TGCGCCAGCAGCAGGGATGGTCGGCTAACCGGCTACACCTTC. It specifies CASSRDGRLTGYTF. The chain carries TRBV5-1 and TRBJ1-2; D not certain. Germline V CDR1 and CDR2: SGHRS, YFSETQ. V was shortened by 4 bases and J by 8 bases, with 18 bases between the two germline ends. The CDR3 runs 14 residues.

The rearrangement uses TRBV5-8 and TRBJ2-5; D is unclear. Germline CDR1 is SGHTS and CDR2 is YDEGEE. Trimming pared 4 bases from V and 2 bases from J, leaving 18 bases between. The CDR3 runs 16 residues. In DNA form, the CDR3 reads TGTGCCAGCAGCCCGCGCCGGACGGGCGGACAAGAGACCCAGTACTTC. This encodes CASSPRRTGGQETQYF.

The rearrangement uses TRBV28 and TRBJ2-7; tentative D call: TRBD2 (6 bases). The V gene lost 6 bases and the J gene lost 0 bases, with 18 bases spanning the gap. Germline CDR1 reads MDHEN; CDR2 reads SYDVKM. The CDR3 loop spans 16 amino acids. CDR3: CASSRELARDSYEQYF. CDR3 nucleotides: TGTGCCAGCAGCAGGGAGCTAGCGCGAGACTCCTACGAGCAGTACTTC.

The chain employs TRBV7-9 and TRBJ1-1; D gene ambiguous. V was clipped by 5 bases and J by 1 base, with 8 bases between them. Germline CDR1 SEHNR, CDR2 FQNEAQ (reference sequence). The CDR3 totals 13 residues. The CDR3 reads CASSQTWNTEAFF. Here the CDR3 DNA reads TGTGCCAGCAGCCAAACATGGAACACTGAAGCTTTCTTT.

This clone was picked up one time. This specimen includes other DNA sequences encoding the same CDR3. This chain uses TRBV28 with TRBJ1-2; D unclear. The CDR3 has 11 amino acids. Germline CDR1 MDHEN, CDR2 SYDVKM. Deletions cut 6 bases from V and 6 bases from J, with 8 bases between. Here the CDR3 DNA reads TGTGCCAGCAGCTTAGTCGATGGCTACACCTTC. This translates into CASSLVDGYTF.

The chain joins TRBV7-3 to TRBJ2-1; 10 bases align to TRBD2. This CDR3 comprises 14 residues. The junction had 3 bases not matched to a gene; V was cut back by 2 bases and J by 8 bases. Germline CDR1 reads SGHTA; CDR2 reads FQGTGA. CDR3 DNA sequence: TGTGCCAGCAGCTTAGCTAGCGGGAGCCATGAGCAGTTCTTC. It is translated as CASSLASGSHEQFF. Looking up the rest from reference TRBV7-3 and TRBJ2-1 gives the full variable domain: GAGVSQTPSNKVTEKGKYVELRCDPISGHTALYWYRQSLGQGPEFLIYFQGTGAADDSGLPNDRFFAVRPEGSVSTLKIQRTERGDSAVYLCASSLASGSHEQFFGPGTRLTVL.

J is TRBJ1-5 and V is TRBV28; no definite D call. Germline V gene sequence: CDR1 MDHEN, CDR2 SYDVKM. V lost 4 bases to trimming and J lost 2 bases, with 9 bases between them. The CDR3 is made up of 14 amino acids. Written as DNA, the CDR3 is TGTGCCAGCAGTTCCCACCCGGGCAATCAGCCCCAGCATTTT. Its protein is CASSSHPGNQPQHF.

The rearrangement uses TRBV27 and TRBJ2-7, with D possibly being TRBD1 (6 bases). Germline-derived CDR1 and CDR2 are MNHEY and SMNVEV (reference sequence). The CDR3 loop spans 13 amino acids. Deletions cut 6 bases from V and 6 bases from J, with 15 bases between. The CDR3 loop reads CASRQGSWGEQYF. The CDR3 coding sequence is TGTGCCAGCAGGCAGGGGTCTTGGGGCGAGCAGTACTTC.

The gene calls are TRBV5-1 and TRBJ2-3, with a tentative D call TRBD2 (7 bases). The length of the CDR3 is 16 residues. V was clipped by 4 bases and J by 2 bases, with 17 bases between them. CDR1 and CDR2 from the germline V gene are SGHRS and YFSETQ. The CDR3 DNA follows: TGCGCCAGCAGCCCCGAGGGGGGGGGATACACAGATACGCAGTATTTT. Protein product: CASSPEGGGYTDTQYF.

The table lists this clone with a count of one. V is TRBV6-5 and J is TRBJ2-1, with 14 bases matching TRBD2. Germline CDR1 is MNHEY and CDR2 is SVGAGI. V dropped 2 bases and J dropped 10; count of bases not matched to a gene: 4. The CDR3 sequence is 15 residues long. The DNA of the CDR3 is TGTGCCAGCAGTTACGGGACTAGCGGGAGCGGGGAGCAGTTCTTC. Protein sequence: CASSYGTSGSGEQFF.

As regards this clone: This sample includes further DNA sequences coding for the same CDR3. CDR3 region: CASSYSTSGSTDTQYF. The CDR3 region has the DNA TGTGCCAGCAGTTACTCTACTAGCGGGAGTACAGATACGCAGTATTTT. V is TRBV6-5 and J is TRBJ2-3; 11 bases are a match to TRBD2. Germline CDR1 and CDR2: MNHEY and SVGAGI. This CDR3 has 16 residues. With 0 bases clipped from V and 3 bases from J, the junction kept 2 bases outside the gene matches.

The gene calls are TRBV7-8 and TRBJ2-7; 12 bases are shared with TRBD2. CDR3 length equals 17 residues. CDR1 SGHVS and CDR2 FQNEAQ come from the germline V gene. V gave up 2 bases and J gave up 6 bases; unmatched junction bases: 11. The CDR3 here is CASSLLGQLAGGGEQYF. CDR3 coding DNA: TGTGCCAGCAGCTTATTGGGACAACTAGCGGGAGGAGGCGAGCAGTACTTC.

A word on this clone: This CDR3 is also generated by other DNA sequences in the sample. The chain carries TRBV5-1 and TRBJ1-3, with unresolved D. Trimming removed 0 bases from V and 0 bases from J, with 7 bases in between. This CDR3 contains 15 residues. The germline V gene has CDR1 SGHRS and CDR2 YFSETQ. The CDR3 DNA follows: TGCGCCAGCAGCTTGGACGGGTCCTCTGGAAACACCATATATTTT. This sequence encodes CASSLDGSSGNTIYF.

This chain joins TRBV6-1 and TRBJ2-1, with no clear D. CDR3 length equals 13 residues. Germline V lookup: CDR1 MNHNS, CDR2 SASEGT. V was trimmed by 4 bases and J by 8 bases, leaving 12 bases between them. In nucleotides, the CDR3 is TGTGCCAGCAGTGCATTCCCTACAGATGAGCAGTTCTTC. Amino acid sequence: CASSAFPTDEQFF.